This T cell receptor beta chain was sequenced for a study of shared clonotypes between healthy human individuals. Study details: CD8 memory received one plate per donor, CD8 naive two, CD4 memory three and CD4 naive three. Overall study findings and caveats: Exclusively blood specimens were collected; tissue repertoires likely differ.

J gave up 7 bases and V 6 bases, and 13 bases lay outside the gene matches. Germline-derived CDR1 and CDR2 are MDHEN and SYDVKM. This CDR3 is 16 amino acids long. In the CD4+ fraction, cells were divided into CD45RA+ naive and CD45RA-negative memory subsets. About this clone itself: Its antigen remains unidentified.

Using immunoSEQ multiplex PCR, the repertoire was profiled, and TCRdb retains in-frame clones only, with some absent. This sample carries 2 million to 3 million clones, 90% to 95% of them seen once, and the ten largest clones take about 0.38%. The sample comprised naive CD4+ T cells from PBMCs. Subset: CD45RA+ positively selected. This sequence originates from a man aged 18 to 29 in good health. Some clones in this sample may be carry-over from other donors' samples. The V and J genes are TRBV28 and TRBJ2-1, with TRBD2 identical over 9 bases. The CDR3 region is CASSESGGRASNEQFF. The CDR3 DNA sequence: TGTGCCAGCAGCGAATCCGGCGGGAGGGCAAGTAATGAGCAGTTCTTC. Filled out from reference TRBV28 and TRBJ2-1, the complete variable domain reads DVKVTQSSRYLVKRTGEKVFLECVQDMDHENMFWYRQDPGLGLRLIYFSYDVKMKEKGDIPEGYSVSREKKERFSLILESASTNQTSMYLCASSESGGRASNEQFFGPGTRLTVL.